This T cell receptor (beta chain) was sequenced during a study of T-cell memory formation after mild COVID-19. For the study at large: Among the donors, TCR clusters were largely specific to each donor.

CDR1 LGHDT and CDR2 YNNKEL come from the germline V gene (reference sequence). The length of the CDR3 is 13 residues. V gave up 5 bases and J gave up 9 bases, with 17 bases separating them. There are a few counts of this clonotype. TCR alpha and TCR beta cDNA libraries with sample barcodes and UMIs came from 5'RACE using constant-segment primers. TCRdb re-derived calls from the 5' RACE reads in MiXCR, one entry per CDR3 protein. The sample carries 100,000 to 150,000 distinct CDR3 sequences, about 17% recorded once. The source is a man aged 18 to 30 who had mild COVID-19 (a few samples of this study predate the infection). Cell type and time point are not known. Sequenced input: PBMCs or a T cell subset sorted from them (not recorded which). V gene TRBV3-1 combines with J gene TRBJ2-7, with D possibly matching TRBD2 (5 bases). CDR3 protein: CASSSNQKGVQYF. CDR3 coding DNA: TGTGCCAGCAGCTCGAACCAAAAGGGAGTGCAGTACTTC.